Listed here are 20 T cell receptor beta chains from one sample, sequenced in a study of T cell repertoires in cytomegalovirus infection. TCRdb itself ran the reads through MiXCR, one entry per CDR3 protein. The sample holds about 180,000 distinct CDR3 sequences; 17% are singletons and the top ten take under 30%. Source material: CD8+ T cells from PBMCs. Receptors originate from a human donor in good health (CMV status not recorded). Some clones in this sample may be carry-over from other donors' samples.

The chain employs TRBV6-2 or TRBV6-3 and TRBJ2-5; D may be TRBD1 (6 bases). Trimming took off 4 bases at V and 4 bases at J, with 7 bases between the two ends. CDR1 and CDR2 from the germline V gene are MNHEY and SVGEGT. The CDR3 spans 12 residues. The CDR3 loop is CASSSDRETQYF. DNA for the CDR3: TGTGCCAGCAGTTCGGACAGAGAGACCCAGTACTTC.

The chain couples TRBV29-1 to TRBJ2-1; D perhaps matches TRBD1 (5 bases). The V gene lost 0 bases and the J gene lost 4 bases, with 19 bases spanning the gap. Germline assignment: CDR1 SQVTM and CDR2 ANQGSEA. CDR3 size: 17 residues. The CDR3, as DNA: TGCAGCGTTGAAGACCTCGCAGACAGTCACAGATACAATGAGCAGTTCTTC. Translating gives CSVEDLADSHRYNEQFF.

The chain employs TRBV6-6 and TRBJ1-4; 7 bases match TRBD1. CDR1 and CDR2 (germline): MNHNY, SVGAGI (reference sequence). V was clipped by 0 bases and J by 0 bases; unmatched bases: 1. This CDR3 is built from 16 residues. The CDR3 bases are TGTGCCAGCAGTTACTCGACAGGGACAACTAATGAAAAACTGTTTTTT. Its protein product is CASSYSTGTTNEKLFF.

This clonotype has just a few counts. The chain joins TRBV4-2 to TRBJ2-7; 12 bases match TRBD1. Germline CDR1 and CDR2: LGHNA and YNFKEQ. V was clipped by 1 base and J by 7 bases; unmatched bases: 11. The CDR3 has 17 amino acids. Here the CDR3 reads CASSQGTGTGGLREQYF. The CDR3 DNA follows: TGTGCCAGCAGCCAAGGAACCGGGACAGGGGGCCTGAGGGAGCAGTACTTC.

The chain employs TRBV6-5 and TRBJ1-3; TRBD1 might be the D (6 bases). The germline V gene has CDR1 MNHEY and CDR2 SVGAGI. V lost 6 bases to trimming and J lost 4 bases, with 10 bases between them. The CDR3 is made up of 13 amino acids. The CDR3 nucleotides are TGTGCCAGCAGCGGACAGTTGGGAAACACCATATATTTT. Translated: CASSGQLGNTIYF.

Remarks on this clonotype: Just one base apart from a much larger clone, this may be a read error. The chain uses TRBV11-2 and TRBJ2-7, with no clear D. The CDR3 runs 12 residues. V was clipped by 0 bases and J by 5 bases, with 5 bases between them. The germline V gene encodes CDR1 SGHAT and CDR2 FQNNGV. For the CDR3, the DNA is TGTGCCAGCAGCTTAGATCTAGACGAGCAGTACTTC. It encodes CASSLDLDEQYF.

This rearrangement joins TRBV7-6 to TRBJ2-1, with 8 bases aligning to TRBD2. Germline V gene sequence: CDR1 SGHVS, CDR2 FNYEAQ. The CDR3 spans 14 residues. Trimming at V came to 1 base and at J to 12 bases, leaving 8 bases not matched to a gene. The CDR3 DNA is TGTGCCAGCAGCTTAGTAACAGCGGGGGTAGGGCAGTTCTTC. Its protein product is CASSLVTAGVGQFF.

V is TRBV7-2 and J is TRBJ2-6; 7 nucleotides agree with TRBD1. This CDR3 is built from 18 residues. The trim removed 2 bases at V and 0 bases at J, leaving 7 bases unmatched. CDR1 is SGHTA, CDR2 FQGNSA, per germline. The CDR3, as DNA: TGTGCCAGCAGCTTACCAGGGACAGCCACCTCTGGGGCCAACGTCCTGACTTTC. Protein product: CASSLPGTATSGANVLTF.

This clonotype has only a few counts. The V and J genes are TRBV6-6 and TRBJ2-7, with 8 bases that match TRBD1. The CDR3 runs 18 residues. From germline, CDR1 is MNHNY and CDR2 SVGAGI (reference sequence). Trimming at V came to 6 bases and at J to 2 bases, leaving 18 bases not matched to a gene. For the CDR3, the DNA is TGTGCCAGCAGCCCTGACTACCTCGGACAGGGACGCACCTACGAGCAGTACTTC. Translation gives CASSPDYLGQGRTYEQYF.

The V and J genes are TRBV7-6 and TRBJ2-5; 7 nucleotides agree with TRBD2. Germline V gene lookup returns CDR1 SGHVS and CDR2 FNYEAQ. CDR3 length: 19 residues. J gave up 2 bases and V 5 bases, and 20 bases lay outside the gene matches. CDR3 bases: TGTGCCAGCAGCAGGGAGGGTCAGCGACCAAAGAAGGGGCAAGAGACCCAGTACTTC. The encoded protein is CASSREGQRPKKGQETQYF.

This clonotype showed up just a few times. The chain combines TRBV7-8 with TRBJ1-1; TRBD1 agrees at 8 bases. The CDR3 loop spans 15 amino acids. V gave up 4 bases and J gave up 1 base; unmatched junction bases: 5. CDR1 is SGHVS and CDR2 is FQNEAQ in the germline V gene. CDR3 DNA sequence: TGTGCCAGCAGCTACCAGACAGGGGAGAACACTGAAGCTTTCTTT. The encoded protein is CASSYQTGENTEAFF.

The chain is built from TRBV5-1 and TRBJ2-1, with 12 bases lining up with TRBD1. CDR1 and CDR2 from the germline V gene are SGHRS and YFSETQ. This CDR3 has 16 amino acids. With 5 bases clipped from V and 4 bases from J, the junction kept 7 bases outside the gene matches. CDR3 nucleotide sequence: TGCGCCAGCAGATACCCGGGACAGGGGGCTTACAATGAGCAGTTCTTC. Amino acid sequence: CASRYPGQGAYNEQFF. Filled out from reference TRBV5-1 and TRBJ2-1, the complete variable domain reads KAGVTQTPRYLIKTRGQQVTLSCSPISGHRSVSWYQQTPGQGLQFLFEYFSETQRNKGNFPGRFSGRQFSNSRSEMNVSTLELGDSALYLCASRYPGQGAYNEQFFGPGTRLTVL.

This clonotype was counted at least ten times. The chain combines TRBV5-6 with TRBJ2-2; D possibly corresponds to TRBD2 (6 bases). Germline lookup yields CDR1 SGHDT and CDR2 YYEEEE. With 3 bases removed from V and 2 bases from J, the gap between germline ends came to 17 bases. The CDR3 is made up of 17 amino acids. The CDR3 DNA follows: TGTGCCAGCAGCTCCGATCCGGGACTCTTCAACACCGGGGAGCTGTTTTTT. Amino acid sequence: CASSSDPGLFNTGELFF.

This clonotype came up many times. The gene calls are TRBV7-2 and TRBJ2-6; 10 nucleotides line up with TRBD1. With V trimmed by 6 bases and J by 0 bases, 8 bases remained unmatched. This CDR3 has 18 residues. From germline, CDR1 is SGHTA and CDR2 FQGNSA. The CDR3 sequence is CASRETGGFRSGANVLTF. The CDR3 DNA follows: TGTGCCAGCAGAGAGACAGGGGGCTTCCGCTCTGGGGCCAACGTCCTGACTTTC. The full variable domain, its missing parts supplied by reference TRBV7-2 and TRBJ2-6, is GAGVSQSPSNKVTEKGKDVELRCDPISGHTALYWYRQSLGQGLEFLIYFQGNSAPDKSGLPSDRFSAERTGGSVSTLTIQRTQQEDSAVYLCASRETGGFRSGANVLTFGAGSRLTVL.

This clonotype occurred a few times. This chain links TRBV20-1 with TRBJ2-3; a weak D match, TRBD1 (5 bases). The length of the CDR3 is 15 residues. Trimming took off 5 bases at V and 6 bases at J, with 21 bases between the two ends. CDR1 and CDR2 (germline): DFQATT, SNEGSKA (reference sequence). The DNA of the CDR3 is TGCAGTGCTGTAGATAATAGGGGTTACTGGGATACGCAGTATTTT. Translation gives CSAVDNRGYWDTQYF.

This clonotype was found a few times. A read error is possible here, since a much larger clone lies one base away. V usage is TRBV28 and J usage is TRBJ1-1; no definite D call. Per germline, CDR1 MDHEN and CDR2 SYDVKM. Deletions cut 7 bases from V and 0 bases from J, with 6 bases between. The CDR3 loop spans 12 amino acids. The chain's CDR3 is CASNYMNTEAFF. The CDR3 nucleotides are TGTGCCAGCAATTACATGAACACTGAAGCTTTCTTT.

This chain links TRBV6-6 with TRBJ2-5; D call uncertain. Germline CDR1 reads MNHNY; CDR2 reads SVGAGI (reference sequence). This CDR3 is 13 amino acids long. Trimming stripped 4 bases from V and 4 bases from J, with 10 bases between. CDR3 in DNA: TGTGCCAGCAGTTCATGGGTCCCAGAGACCCAGTACTTC. It encodes CASSSWVPETQYF.

A few counts support this clonotype. This CDR3 reads CASSYYRGEKLFF. The CDR3 DNA reads as TGTGCCAGCAGCTATTACAGGGGTGAAAAACTGTTTTTT. The rearrangement links TRBV7-6 to TRBJ1-4; 7 nucleotides align to TRBD1. V shed 4 bases and J 7 bases; nucleotides not matched to a gene: 3. Germline-derived CDR1 and CDR2 are SGHVS and FNYEAQ. CDR3 length equals 13 residues.

This chain links TRBV7-2 with TRBJ2-7; 8 bases align to TRBD1. Per germline, CDR1 SGHTA and CDR2 FQGNSA. V dropped 5 bases and J dropped 1; count of bases not matched to a gene: 7. There are 15 residues in the CDR3. DNA of the CDR3: TGTGCCAGCAGCACCTGGGACAGGCGATCCTACGAGCAGTACTTC. It specifies CASSTWDRRSYEQYF. Drawing the rest from reference TRBV7-2 and TRBJ2-7, the complete variable domain is GAGVSQSPSNKVTEKGKDVELRCDPISGHTALYWYRQSLGQGLEFLIYFQGNSAPDKSGLPSDRFSAERTGGSVSTLTIQRTQQEDSAVYLCASSTWDRRSYEQYFGPGTRLTVT.

A few counts support this clonotype. The gene calls are TRBV11-2 and TRBJ2-1; D unresolved. Trimming cost V 5 bases and J 12 bases, with 11 bases left between them. The CDR3 consists of 11 residues. Germline lookup yields CDR1 SGHAT and CDR2 FQNNGV. For the CDR3, the DNA is TGTGCCAGCAGCACGATCGGCCCGCAGTTCTTC. Translated: CASSTIGPQFF.